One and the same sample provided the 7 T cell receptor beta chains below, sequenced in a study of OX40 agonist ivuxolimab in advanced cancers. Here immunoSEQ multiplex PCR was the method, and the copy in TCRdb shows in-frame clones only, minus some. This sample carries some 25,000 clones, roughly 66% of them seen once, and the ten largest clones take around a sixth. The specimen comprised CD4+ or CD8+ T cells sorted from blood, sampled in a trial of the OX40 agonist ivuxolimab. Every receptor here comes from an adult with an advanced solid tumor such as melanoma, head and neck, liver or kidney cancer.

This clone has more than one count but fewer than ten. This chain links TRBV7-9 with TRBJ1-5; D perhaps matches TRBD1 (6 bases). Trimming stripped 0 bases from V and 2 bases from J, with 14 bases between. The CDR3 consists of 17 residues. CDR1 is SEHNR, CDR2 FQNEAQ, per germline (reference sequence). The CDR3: CASSLAQGGFGNQPQHF. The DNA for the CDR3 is TGTGCCAGCAGCTTAGCCCAAGGGGGGTTTGGCAATCAGCCCCAGCATTTT.

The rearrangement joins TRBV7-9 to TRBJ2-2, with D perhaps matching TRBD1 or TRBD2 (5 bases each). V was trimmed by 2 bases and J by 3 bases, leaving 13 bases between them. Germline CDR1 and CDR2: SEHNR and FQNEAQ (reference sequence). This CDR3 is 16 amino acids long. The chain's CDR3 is CASSLFVVGHTGELFF. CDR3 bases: TGTGCCAGCAGCTTATTTGTGGTGGGACACACCGGGGAGCTGTTTTTT. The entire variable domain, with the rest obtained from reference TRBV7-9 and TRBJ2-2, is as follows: DTGVSQNPRHKITKRGQNVTFRCDPISEHNRLYWYRQTLGQGPEFLTYFQNEAQLEKSRLLSDRFSAERPKGSFSTLEIQRTEQGDSAMYLCASSLFVVGHTGELFFGEGSRLTVL.

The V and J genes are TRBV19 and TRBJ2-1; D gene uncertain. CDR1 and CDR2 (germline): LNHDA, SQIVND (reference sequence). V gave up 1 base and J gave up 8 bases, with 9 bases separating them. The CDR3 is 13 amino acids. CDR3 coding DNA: TGTGCCAGTAGTATAGCACGGGTCGATGAGCAGTTCTTC. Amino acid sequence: CASSIARVDEQFF.

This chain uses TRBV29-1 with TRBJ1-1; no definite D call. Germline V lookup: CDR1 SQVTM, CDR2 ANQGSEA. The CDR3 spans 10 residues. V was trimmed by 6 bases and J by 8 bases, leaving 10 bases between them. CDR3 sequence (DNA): TGCAGCGTCCACCCCTTAGAAGCTTTCTTT. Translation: CSVHPLEAFF.

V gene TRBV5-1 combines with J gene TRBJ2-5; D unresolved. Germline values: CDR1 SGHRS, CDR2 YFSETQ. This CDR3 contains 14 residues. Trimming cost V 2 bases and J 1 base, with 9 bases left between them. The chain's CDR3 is CASSLIQSQETQYF. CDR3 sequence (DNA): TGCGCCAGCAGCTTAATACAGAGCCAAGAGACCCAGTACTTC. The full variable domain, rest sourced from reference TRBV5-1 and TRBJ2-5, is KAGVTQTPRYLIKTRGQQVTLSCSPISGHRSVSWYQQTPGQGLQFLFEYFSETQRNKGNFPGRFSGRQFSNSRSEMNVSTLELGDSALYLCASSLIQSQETQYFGPGTRLLVL.

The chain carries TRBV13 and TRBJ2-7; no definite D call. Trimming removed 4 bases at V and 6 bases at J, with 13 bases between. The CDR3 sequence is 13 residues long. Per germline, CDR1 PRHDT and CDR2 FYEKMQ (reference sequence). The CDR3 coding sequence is TGTGCCAGCAGCTCCGGGTCCCGGCGCGAGCAGTACTTC. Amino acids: CASSSGSRREQYF. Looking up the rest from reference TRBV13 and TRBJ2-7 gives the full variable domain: AAGVIQSPRHLIKEKRETATLKCYPIPRHDTVYWYQQGPGQDPQFLISFYEKMQSDKGSIPDRFSAQQFSDYHSELNMSSLELGDSALYFCASSSGSRREQYFGPGTRLTVT.

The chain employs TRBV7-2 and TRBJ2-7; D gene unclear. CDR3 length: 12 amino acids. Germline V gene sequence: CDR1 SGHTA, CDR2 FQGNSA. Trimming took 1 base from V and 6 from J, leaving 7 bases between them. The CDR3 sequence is CASSLVVSEQYF. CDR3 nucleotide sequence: TGTGCCAGCAGCTTAGTTGTTTCCGAGCAGTACTTC.